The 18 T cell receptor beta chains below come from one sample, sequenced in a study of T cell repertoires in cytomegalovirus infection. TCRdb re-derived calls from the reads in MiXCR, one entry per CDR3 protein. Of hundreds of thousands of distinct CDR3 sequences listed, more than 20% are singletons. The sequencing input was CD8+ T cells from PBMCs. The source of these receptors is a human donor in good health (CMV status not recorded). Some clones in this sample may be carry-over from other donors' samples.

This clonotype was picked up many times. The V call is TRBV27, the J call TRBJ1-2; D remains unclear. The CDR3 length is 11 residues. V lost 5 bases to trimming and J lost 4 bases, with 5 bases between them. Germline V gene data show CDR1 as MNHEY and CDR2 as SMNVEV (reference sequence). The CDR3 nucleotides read TGTGCCAGCAGTGAAGGCTATGGCTACACCTTC. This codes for CASSEGYGYTF.

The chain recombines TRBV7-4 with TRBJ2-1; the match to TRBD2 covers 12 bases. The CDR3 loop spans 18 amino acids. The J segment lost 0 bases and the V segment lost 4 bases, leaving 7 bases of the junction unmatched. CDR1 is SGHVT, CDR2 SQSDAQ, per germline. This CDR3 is CASSWSSGGGSSYNEQFF. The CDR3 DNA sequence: TGTGCCAGCAGCTGGTCTAGCGGGGGGGGAAGCTCCTACAATGAGCAGTTCTTC. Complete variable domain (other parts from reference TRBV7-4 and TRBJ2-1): GAGVSQSPRYKVAKRGRDVALRCDSISGHVTLYWYRQTLGQGSEVLTYSQSDAQRDKSGRPSGRFSAERPERSVSTLKIQRTEQGDSAVYLCASSWSSGGGSSYNEQFFGPGTRLTVL.

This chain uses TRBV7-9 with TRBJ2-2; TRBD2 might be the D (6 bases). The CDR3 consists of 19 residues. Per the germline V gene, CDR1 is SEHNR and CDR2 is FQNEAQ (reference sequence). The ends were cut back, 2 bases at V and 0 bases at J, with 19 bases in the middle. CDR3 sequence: CASSLPPEEGFANTGELFF. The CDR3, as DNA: TGTGCCAGCAGCTTACCTCCAGAGGAGGGTTTCGCGAACACCGGGGAGCTGTTTTTT.

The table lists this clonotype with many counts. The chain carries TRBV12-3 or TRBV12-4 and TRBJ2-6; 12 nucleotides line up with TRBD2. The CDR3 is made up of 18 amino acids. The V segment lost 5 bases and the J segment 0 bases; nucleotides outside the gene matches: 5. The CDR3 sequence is CASSRLAGVYSGANVLTF. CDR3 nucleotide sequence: TGTGCCAGCAGTCGACTAGCGGGGGTCTACTCTGGGGCCAACGTCCTGACTTTC.

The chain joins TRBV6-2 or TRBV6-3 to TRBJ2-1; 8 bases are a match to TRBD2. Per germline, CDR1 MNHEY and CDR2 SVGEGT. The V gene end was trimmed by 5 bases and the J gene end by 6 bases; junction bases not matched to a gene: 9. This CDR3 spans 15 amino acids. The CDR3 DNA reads TGTGCCAGCAGTACCGGGGGGGGTGGGAGCAATGAGCAGTTCTTC. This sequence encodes CASSTGGGGSNEQFF.

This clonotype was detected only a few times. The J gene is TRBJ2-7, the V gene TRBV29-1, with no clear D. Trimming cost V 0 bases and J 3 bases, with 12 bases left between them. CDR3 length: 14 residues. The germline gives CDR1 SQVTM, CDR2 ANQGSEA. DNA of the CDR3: TGCAGCGTTGAAGATGACGTGCACTACTACGAGCAGTACGTC. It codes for CSVEDDVHYYEQYV.

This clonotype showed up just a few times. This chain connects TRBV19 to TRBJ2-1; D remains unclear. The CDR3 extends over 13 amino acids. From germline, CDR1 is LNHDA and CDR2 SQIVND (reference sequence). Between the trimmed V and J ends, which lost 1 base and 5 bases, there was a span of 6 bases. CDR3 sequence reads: CASSIVENNEQFF. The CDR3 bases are TGTGCCAGTAGTATAGTCGAAAACAATGAGCAGTTCTTC.

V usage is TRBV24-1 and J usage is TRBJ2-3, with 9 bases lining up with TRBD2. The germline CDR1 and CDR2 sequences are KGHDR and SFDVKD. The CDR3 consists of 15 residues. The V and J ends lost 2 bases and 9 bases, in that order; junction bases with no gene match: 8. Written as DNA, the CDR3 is TGTGCCACCAGTGATTGGGGACTAGCCAAGAGCACGCAGTATTTT. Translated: CATSDWGLAKSTQYF.

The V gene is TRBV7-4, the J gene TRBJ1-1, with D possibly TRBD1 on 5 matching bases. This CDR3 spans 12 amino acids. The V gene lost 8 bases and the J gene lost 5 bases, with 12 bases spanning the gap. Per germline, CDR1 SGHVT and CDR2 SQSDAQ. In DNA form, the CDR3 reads TGTGCCAGCCTTGATTGGGGGACTGAAGCTTTCTTT. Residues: CASLDWGTEAFF.

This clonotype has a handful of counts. The CDR3 loop reads CATSREVRSEQFF. CDR3 bases: TGTGCCACCAGCAGAGAAGTGCGGAGTGAGCAGTTCTTC. The J gene is TRBJ2-1, the V gene TRBV15; no definite D call. Trimming shortened V by 0 bases and J by 9 bases, and 9 bases separated the two germline ends. This CDR3 has 13 residues. The germline CDR1 and CDR2 sequences are LNHNV and YYDKDF (reference sequence).

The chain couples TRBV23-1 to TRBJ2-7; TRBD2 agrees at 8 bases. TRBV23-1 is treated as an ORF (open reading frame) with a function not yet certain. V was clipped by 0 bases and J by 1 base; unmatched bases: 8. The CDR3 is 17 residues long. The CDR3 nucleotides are TGCGCCAGCAGTCAATCGTTAGCGGGAACAGAATCCTACGAGCAGTACGTC. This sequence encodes CASSQSLAGTESYEQYV.

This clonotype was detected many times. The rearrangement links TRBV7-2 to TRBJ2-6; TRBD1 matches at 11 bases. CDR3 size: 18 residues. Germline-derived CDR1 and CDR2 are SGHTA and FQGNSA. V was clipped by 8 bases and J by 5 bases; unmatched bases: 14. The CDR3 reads CASSLRGQGGSRANVLTF. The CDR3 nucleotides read TGTGCCAGCTCCCTTAGGGGACAGGGGGGATCTAGGGCCAACGTCCTGACTTTC.

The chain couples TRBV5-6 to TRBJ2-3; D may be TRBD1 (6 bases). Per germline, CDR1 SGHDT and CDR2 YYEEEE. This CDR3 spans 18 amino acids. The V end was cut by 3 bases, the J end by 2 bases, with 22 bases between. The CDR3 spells CASSSIHYRERDTDTQYF. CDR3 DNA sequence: TGTGCCAGCAGCTCAATCCACTACAGGGAAAGGGACACAGATACGCAGTATTTT.

The CDR3 sequence is CASRDDRETYEQYF. CDR3 nucleotides: TGTGCCAGCAGGGACGACAGGGAGACCTACGAGCAGTACTTC. The V and J genes are TRBV2 and TRBJ2-7, with 7 bases fitting TRBD1. The germline V gene encodes CDR1 SNHLY and CDR2 FYNNEI. Trimming cost V 6 bases and J 2 bases; bases outside gene matches: 7. There are 14 residues in the CDR3.

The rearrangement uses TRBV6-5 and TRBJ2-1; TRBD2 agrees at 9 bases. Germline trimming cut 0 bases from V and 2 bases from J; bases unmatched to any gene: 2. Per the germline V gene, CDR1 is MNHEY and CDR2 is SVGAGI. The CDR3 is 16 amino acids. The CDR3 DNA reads TGTGCCAGCAGTTACTCGCGGGGGGGGCCCTACAATGAGCAGTTCTTC. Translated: CASSYSRGGPYNEQFF.

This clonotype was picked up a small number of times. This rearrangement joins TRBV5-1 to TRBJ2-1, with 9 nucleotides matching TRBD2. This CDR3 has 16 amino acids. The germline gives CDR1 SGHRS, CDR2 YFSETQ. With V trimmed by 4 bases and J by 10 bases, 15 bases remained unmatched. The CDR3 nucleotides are TGCGCCAGCAGCCCCGGAGGCGGGGGGGTCTCAAGGGAGCAGTTCTTC. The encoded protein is CASSPGGGGVSREQFF.

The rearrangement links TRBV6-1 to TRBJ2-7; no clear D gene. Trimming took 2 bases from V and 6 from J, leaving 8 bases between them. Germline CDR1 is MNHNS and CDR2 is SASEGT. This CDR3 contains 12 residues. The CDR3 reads CASSELYGEQYV. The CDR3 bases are TGTGCCAGCAGTGAACTATATGGCGAGCAGTACGTC.

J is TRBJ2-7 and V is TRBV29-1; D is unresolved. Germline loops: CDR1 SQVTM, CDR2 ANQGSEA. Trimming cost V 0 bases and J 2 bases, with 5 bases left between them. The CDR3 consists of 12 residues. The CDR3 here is CSVEEGTYEQYF. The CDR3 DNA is TGCAGCGTTGAAGAGGGGACCTACGAGCAGTACTTC.